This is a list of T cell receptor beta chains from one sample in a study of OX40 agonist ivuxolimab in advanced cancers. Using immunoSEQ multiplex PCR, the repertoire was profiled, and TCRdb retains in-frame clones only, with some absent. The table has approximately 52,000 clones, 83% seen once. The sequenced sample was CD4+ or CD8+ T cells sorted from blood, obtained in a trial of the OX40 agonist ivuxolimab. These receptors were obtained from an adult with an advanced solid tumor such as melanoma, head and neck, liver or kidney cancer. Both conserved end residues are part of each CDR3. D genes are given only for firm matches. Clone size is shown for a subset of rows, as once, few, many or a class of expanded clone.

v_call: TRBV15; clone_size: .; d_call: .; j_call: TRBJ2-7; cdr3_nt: TGTGCCACCAGCAGAGAGGGGACCCGTTACGAGCAGTACTTC; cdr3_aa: CATSREGTRYEQYF
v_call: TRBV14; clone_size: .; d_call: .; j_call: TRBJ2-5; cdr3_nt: TGTGCCAGCAGCCACTCGGAGGGACGGGAGACCCAGTACTTC; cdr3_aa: CASSHSEGRETQYF
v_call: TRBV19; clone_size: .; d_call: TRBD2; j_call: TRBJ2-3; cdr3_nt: TGTGCCAGTAGTCCCTCCCGCGCGGGGGGCCGAACAGATACGCAGTATTTT; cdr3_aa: CASSPSRAGGRTDTQYF
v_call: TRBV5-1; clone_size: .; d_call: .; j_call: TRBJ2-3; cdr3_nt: TGCGCCAGCAGCTTGGCCAGGGGAACAGATACGCAGTATTTT; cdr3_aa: CASSLARGTDTQYF
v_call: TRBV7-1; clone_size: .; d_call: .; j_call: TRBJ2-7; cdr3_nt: TGTGCCAGCAGCTTAGGTCGGTTTAGTGGCGAGCAGTACTTC; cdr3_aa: CASSLGRFSGEQYF
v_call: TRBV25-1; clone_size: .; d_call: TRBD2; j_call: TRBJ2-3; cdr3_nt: TGTGCCAGCAGTGACCCCAGCGGGGGGAGCACAGATACGCAGTATTTT; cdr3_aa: CASSDPSGGSTDTQYF
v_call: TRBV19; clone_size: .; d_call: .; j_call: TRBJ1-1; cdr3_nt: TGTGCCAGTAGGACCGACAGGACGAACACTGAAGCTTTCTTT; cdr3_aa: CASRTDRTNTEAFF
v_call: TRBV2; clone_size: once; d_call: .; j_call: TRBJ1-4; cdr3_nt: TGTGCCAGCAGTGAGGCCTACTTCGGGGATGAAAAACTGTTTTTT; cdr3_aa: CASSEAYFGDEKLFF
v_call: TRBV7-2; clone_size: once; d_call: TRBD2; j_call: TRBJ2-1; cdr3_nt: TGTGCCAGCAGCCGGACTAGCGGGGGGGCCGTTGAGCAGTTCTTC; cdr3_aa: CASSRTSGGAVEQFF
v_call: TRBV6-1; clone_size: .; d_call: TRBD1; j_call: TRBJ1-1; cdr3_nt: TGTGCCAGCAGTGATCCAGGACAGGGCCGTCACACTGAAGCTTTCTTT; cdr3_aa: CASSDPGQGRHTEAFF
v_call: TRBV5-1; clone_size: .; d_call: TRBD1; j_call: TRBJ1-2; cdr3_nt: TGCGCCAGCAGCTACACAGGGGAGGGGAACTATGGCTACACCTTC; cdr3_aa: CASSYTGEGNYGYTF
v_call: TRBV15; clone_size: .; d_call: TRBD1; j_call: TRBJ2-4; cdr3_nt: TGTGCCACCAGCGGTGAGACAGGGTTAGCCAAAAACATTCAGTACTTC; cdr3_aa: CATSGETGLAKNIQYF
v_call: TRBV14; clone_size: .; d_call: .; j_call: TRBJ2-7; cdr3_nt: TGTGCCAGCAGCCAGTCAGGATACGAGCAGTACTTC; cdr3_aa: CASSQSGYEQYF
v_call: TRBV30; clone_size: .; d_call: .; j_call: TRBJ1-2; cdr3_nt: TGTGCCACCCCCCAGGGGTCGGGGGCGTATGGCTACACCTTC; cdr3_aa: CATPQGSGAYGYTF
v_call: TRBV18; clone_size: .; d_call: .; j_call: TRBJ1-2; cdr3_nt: TGTGCCAGCTCCATCGGGGAGTATGGCTACACCTTC; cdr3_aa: CASSIGEYGYTF
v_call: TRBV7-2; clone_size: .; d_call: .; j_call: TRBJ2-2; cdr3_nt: TGTGCCAGCAGCTTACGTCGGACGACCGGGGAGCTGTTTTTT; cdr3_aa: CASSLRRTTGELFF
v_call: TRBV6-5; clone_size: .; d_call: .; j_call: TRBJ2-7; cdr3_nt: TGTGCCAGCAGTACGATGGGAATTTGGTACTTC; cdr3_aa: CASSTMGIWYF
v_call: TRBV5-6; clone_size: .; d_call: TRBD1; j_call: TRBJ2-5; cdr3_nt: TGTGCCAGCAGTGGGACAGGCGCAGGGCAAGAGACCCAGTACTTC; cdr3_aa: CASSGTGAGQETQYF